A single T cell receptor (beta chain) is shown here with its context. The antigen is undetermined. The data were taken from a study of neoadjuvant anti-PD-1 for oral cavity cancer. For the study at large: Nivolumab at 3 mg/kg was mostly given biweekly, three to four doses, pre-surgery.

Study-wide results and caveats: With three patients per group, TCR findings need larger cohorts.

Time point of the sample: after neoadjuvant nivolumab, at surgical resection. Germline values: CDR1 LNHDA, CDR2 SQIVND (reference sequence). The V end lost 4 bases, the J end lost 5 bases, and 10 bases lay between the germline ends. The CDR3 is made up of 13 amino acids. Some clones are missing from TCRdb's copy, which holds only in-frame ones; the method was immunoSEQ multiplex PCR. The sample lists approximately 12,000 clones, 67% seen once, with roughly 3.2% in the top ten. This TCR came from a person aged 40 to 85 with oral cavity squamous cell carcinoma. The sample in question was PBMCs, obtained after nivolumab (anti-PD-1) treatment. The V and J genes are TRBV19 and TRBJ2-3; D gene unclear. This CDR3 reads CASSNLPRDTQYF. The CDR3 DNA follows: TGTGCCAGTAGTAACCTACCCAGAGATACGCAGTATTTT.